The entry below gives a single T cell receptor beta chain sequence along with its context. The junction shows a germline mismatch at one end, possibly a read error. These data are taken from a study of shared clonotypes between healthy human individuals. Per the authors' pipeline: Filtering differed for immunoSEQ, which gave only junction sequences without quality scores. Some clones are missing from TCRdb's copy, which holds only in-frame ones; the method was immunoSEQ multiplex PCR. That table supplies the V and J calls and clone size; D and trimming were determined from the DNA. In the table there are roughly 2.4 million clones, approximately 94% of which are singletons. Donors had no recently reported acute infections or vaccinations and were HIV-negative. Germline lookup yields CDR1 MDHEN and CDR2 SYDVKM. CDR3 length: 13 residues.

This chain connects TRBV28 to TRBJ2-6; no definite D call. Sequencing was performed on naive CD4+ T cells sorted from blood. Subset reported: CD45RA+ positively selected. This clonotype originated in a young man in good health. The CDR3 is CASGLTGANVLTF. The CDR3 coding sequence is TGTGCCAGCGGTTTGACTGGGGCCAACGTCCTGACTTTC.